The 4 T cell receptor beta chains in this list originate from one sample, sequenced in a study of tumor-infiltrating lymphocytes in primary liver carcinoma. Unsorted whole blood yielded blood RNA, and germline DNA was extracted as well. With 500 ng total RNA as template and a constant-region primer, TCR beta cDNA was made. What produced the TCR beta libraries was three nested multiplex PCR rounds using slightly modified ARM-PCR. A C-beta reverse primer and TRBV1-TRBV30 forward primers served in each of the first two PCR rounds, at roughly 10 cycles apiece. MiXCR was run by TCRdb on the multiplex PCR reads, yielding one entry per CDR3 protein. The sample lists 300,000 to 350,000 distinct CDR3 sequences, roughly three fifths seen once, with approximately 15% in the top ten. The sequencing sample was made of peripheral blood. These receptors came from a woman aged 25 to 39 with primary liver carcinoma and hepatitis B virus infection.

As regards this clonotype: One end of the junction does not line up with germline, which may come from a read error. The rearrangement links TRBV12-3 or TRBV12-4 to TRBJ1-1; D is ambiguous. CDR3 length: 15 amino acids. Here the CDR3 reads CASSLRLGANTEAIF. CDR3 DNA: TGTGCCAGCAGTTTAAGGTTGGGAGCGAACACTGAGGCTATCTTT.

About this clonotype itself: A junction boundary mismatches the germline segment, possibly from a read error. The rearrangement links TRBV6-2 or TRBV6-3 to TRBJ2-2, with D unresolved. CDR3 size: 11 residues. CDR1 and CDR2 from the germline V gene are MNHEY and SVGEGT. The CDR3 DNA is TGTGCCACCAGTTACACCGGGGAGCTGTTTTTT. It yields the protein CATSYTGELFF.

On this clonotype: Likely a read error: the CDR3 ends without its conserved phenylalanine or tryptophan. The chain recombines TRBV11-2 with TRBJ2-2; 8 nucleotides align to TRBD2. CDR1 is SGHAT and CDR2 is FQNNGV in the germline V gene. The CDR3 contains 17 residues. The ends lost 6 bases at V and 1 base at J; junction bases unmatched: 10. The CDR3 DNA is TGTGCCAGCAGTTACGGGGGTAGCGGGGAGAACACCGGGGAGCTGTTTTAC. It codes for CASSYGGSGENTGELFY.

This clonotype has just a few counts. V is TRBV6-5 and J is TRBJ2-5; no firm D call. The ends were cut back, 5 bases at V and 3 bases at J, with 16 bases in the middle. The germline CDR1 and CDR2 sequences are MNHEY and SVGAGI. The CDR3 totals 15 residues. CDR3 nucleotide sequence: TGTGCCAGCAGTCAGACACCGGGTCCCAAAGAGACCCAGTACTTC. Amino acid sequence: CASSQTPGPKETQYF.